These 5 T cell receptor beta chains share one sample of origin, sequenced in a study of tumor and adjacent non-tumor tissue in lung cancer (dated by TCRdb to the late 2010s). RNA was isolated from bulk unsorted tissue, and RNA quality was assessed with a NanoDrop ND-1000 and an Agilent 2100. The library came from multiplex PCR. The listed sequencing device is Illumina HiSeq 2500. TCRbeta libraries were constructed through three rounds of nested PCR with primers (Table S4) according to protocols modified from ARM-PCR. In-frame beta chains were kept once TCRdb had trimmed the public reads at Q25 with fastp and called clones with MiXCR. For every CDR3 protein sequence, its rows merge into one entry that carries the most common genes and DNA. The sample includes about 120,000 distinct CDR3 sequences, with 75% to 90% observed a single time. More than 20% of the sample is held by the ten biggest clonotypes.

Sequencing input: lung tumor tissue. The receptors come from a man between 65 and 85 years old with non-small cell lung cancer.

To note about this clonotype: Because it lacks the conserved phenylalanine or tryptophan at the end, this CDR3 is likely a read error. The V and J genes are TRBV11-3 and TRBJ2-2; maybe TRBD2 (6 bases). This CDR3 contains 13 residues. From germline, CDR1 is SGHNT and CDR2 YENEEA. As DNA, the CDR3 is TGTAGCAGCAGCTTAGCTCCCCCCGGGGGGCTGTTTGTT. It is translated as CSSSLAPPGGLFV.

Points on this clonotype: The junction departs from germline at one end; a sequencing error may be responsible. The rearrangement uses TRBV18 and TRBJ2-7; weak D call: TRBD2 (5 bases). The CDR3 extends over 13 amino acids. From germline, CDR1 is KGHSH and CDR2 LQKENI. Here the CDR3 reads CASSPPTQEEQHF. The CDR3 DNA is TGTGCCAGCTCACCACCTACTCAGGAGGAGCAGCACTTC.

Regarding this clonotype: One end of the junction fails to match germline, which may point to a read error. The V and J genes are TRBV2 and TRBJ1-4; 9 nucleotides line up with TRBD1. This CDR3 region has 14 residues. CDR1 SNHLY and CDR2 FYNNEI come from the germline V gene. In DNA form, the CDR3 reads TGTGCCAGCAAGACGGGACAGGGATGTGAAAAACTGTCTTTT. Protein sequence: CASKTGQGCEKLSF.

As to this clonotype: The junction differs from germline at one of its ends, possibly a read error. This CDR3 is CTSNSTVSGEKLFF. The CDR3 bases are TGTACCAGCAATAGCACAGTCTCTGGTGAAAAACTGTTTTTT. The chain is built from TRBV11-3 and TRBJ1-4; D is undetermined. This CDR3 region has 14 residues. Germline V gene lookup returns CDR1 SGHNT and CDR2 YENEEA.

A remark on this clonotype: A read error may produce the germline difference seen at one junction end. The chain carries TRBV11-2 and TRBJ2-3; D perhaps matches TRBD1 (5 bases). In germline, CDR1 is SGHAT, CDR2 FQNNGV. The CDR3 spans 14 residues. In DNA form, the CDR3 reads TGTGCCAGCAACCTAACCCCAGGGTCAAATTCGCACTATTTT. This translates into CASNLTPGSNSHYF.